This T cell receptor (beta chain) appears in the sequencing data of a study of cytomegalovirus exposure and HLA in healthy donors. Study-wide context: The study placed roughly four fifths of its approximately 360 genotyped donors in the Caucasian-associated ancestry cluster.

On this clone: Its antigen is still unknown.

PCR was performed using 60 Vbeta and 13 Jbeta primers. The data were produced by immunoSEQ multiplex PCR, yet TCRdb's version contains in-frame clones alone and is incomplete. The sample has 90,000 to 95,000 clones; roughly 80% are singletons. The trim removed 2 bases at V and 6 bases at J, leaving 9 bases unmatched. The CDR3 is 15 amino acids. The germline V gene has CDR1 SGHRS and CDR2 YFSETQ. Whole-study findings and limits: CMV serostatus was the sole immune exposure information available. Using a false discovery rate of 0.05, a later analysis showed that approximately 16,000 TCR beta sequences were associated with HLA alleles.

The source material was PBMCs. The origin of this receptor is a girl aged 2 to 10 in good health and CMV-seropositive. The chain employs TRBV5-1 and TRBJ2-5; TRBD1 aligns across 8 bases. CDR3 DNA: TGCGCCAGCAGCTTCACCCCAGGGGGCATGAAGACCCAGTACTTC. Its protein is CASSFTPGGMKTQYF. Looking up the rest from reference TRBV5-1 and TRBJ2-5 gives the full variable domain: KAGVTQTPRYLIKTRGQQVTLSCSPISGHRSVSWYQQTPGQGLQFLFEYFSETQRNKGNFPGRFSGRQFSNSRSEMNVSTLELGDSALYLCASSFTPGGMKTQYFGPGTRLLVL.